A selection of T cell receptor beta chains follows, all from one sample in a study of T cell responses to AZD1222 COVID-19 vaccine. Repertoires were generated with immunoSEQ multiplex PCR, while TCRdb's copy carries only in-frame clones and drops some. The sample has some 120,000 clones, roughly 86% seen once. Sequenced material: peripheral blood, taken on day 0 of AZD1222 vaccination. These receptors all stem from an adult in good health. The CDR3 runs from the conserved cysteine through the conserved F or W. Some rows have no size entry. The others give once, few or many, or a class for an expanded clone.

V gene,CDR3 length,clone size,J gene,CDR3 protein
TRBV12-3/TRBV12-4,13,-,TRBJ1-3,CASSLSIGNTIYF
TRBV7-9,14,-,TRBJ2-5,CASSLGDYQETQYF
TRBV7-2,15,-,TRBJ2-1,CASSSDVSSYNEQFF
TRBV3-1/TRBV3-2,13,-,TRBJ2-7,CASSFRDNYEQYF
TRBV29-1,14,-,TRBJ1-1,CSARRTSMNTEAFF
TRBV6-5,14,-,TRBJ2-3,CASSYNTRGDTQYF
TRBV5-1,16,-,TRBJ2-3,CASSLGTRWGTDTQYF
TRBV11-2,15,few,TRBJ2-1,CASSLGGDYYNEQFF
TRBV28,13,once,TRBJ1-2,CASSQRADHGYTF
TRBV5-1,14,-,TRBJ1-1,CASSLDREGTEAFF
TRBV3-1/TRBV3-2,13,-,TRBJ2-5,CASSQGGRETQYF
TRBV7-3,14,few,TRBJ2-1,CASRGLAGADEQFF
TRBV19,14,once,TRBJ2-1,CASSMFREGIGQFF
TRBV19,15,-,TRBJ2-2,CASSFFHRGRGELFF
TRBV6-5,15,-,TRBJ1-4,CASSSSGGINEKLFF
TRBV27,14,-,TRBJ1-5,CASSLWGSNQPQHF
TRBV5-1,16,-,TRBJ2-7,CASSYKDPVGSGEQYF
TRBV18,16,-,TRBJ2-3,CASSPRLAGGTDTQYF
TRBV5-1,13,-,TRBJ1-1,CASSFEGDTEAFF
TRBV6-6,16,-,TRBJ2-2,CASRQDRGANTGELFF
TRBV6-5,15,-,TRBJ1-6,CASSYQPGTNSPLHF
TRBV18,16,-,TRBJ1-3,CASSPPSRGTGNTIYF
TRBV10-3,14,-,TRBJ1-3,CATSGGAVGNTIYF
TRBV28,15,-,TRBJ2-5,CASSQGAGFGETQYF
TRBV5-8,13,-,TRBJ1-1,CASTPDGSTEAFF
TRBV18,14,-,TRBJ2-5,CASSRDLAGETQYF
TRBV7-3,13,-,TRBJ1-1,CASSSTGNTEAFF
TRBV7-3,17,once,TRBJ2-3,CASSLGSGGGSTDTQYF
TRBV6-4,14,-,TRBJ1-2,CASSEGGADYGYTF
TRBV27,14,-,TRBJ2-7,CASSLRGPTYEQYF
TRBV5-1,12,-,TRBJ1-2,CASSVDIMGYTF
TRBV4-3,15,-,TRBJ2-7,CASSPTSGGSYEQYF
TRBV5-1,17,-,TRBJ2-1,CASSRGTSGRVYNEQFF
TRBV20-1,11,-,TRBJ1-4,CSAYLGGLYAF
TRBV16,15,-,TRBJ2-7,CASSQGPGPSYEQYF
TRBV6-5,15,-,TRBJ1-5,CASSHRGPGNQPQHF
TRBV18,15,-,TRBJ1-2,CASSQGRTSNYGYTF
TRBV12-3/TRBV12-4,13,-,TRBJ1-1,CASSPYMNTEAFF
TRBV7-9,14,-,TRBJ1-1,CASSLGGSDTEAFF
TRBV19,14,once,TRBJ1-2,CASSIDRIDYGYTF
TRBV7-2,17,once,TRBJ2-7,CASSKSFWDRGRHEQYF
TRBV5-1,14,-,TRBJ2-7,CASRPQGAVGEQYF
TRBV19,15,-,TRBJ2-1,CASSMVGTAYNEQFF
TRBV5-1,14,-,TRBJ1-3,CASSLEGIGNTIYF
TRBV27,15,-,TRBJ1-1,CASSLSNGFGGEAFF
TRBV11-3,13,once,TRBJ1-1,CASRMGENTEAFF
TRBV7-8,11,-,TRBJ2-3,CASSPDRVQYF
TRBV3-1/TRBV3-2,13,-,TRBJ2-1,CASSQGGNNEQFF
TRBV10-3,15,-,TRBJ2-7,CAIRNTSGAPYEQYF